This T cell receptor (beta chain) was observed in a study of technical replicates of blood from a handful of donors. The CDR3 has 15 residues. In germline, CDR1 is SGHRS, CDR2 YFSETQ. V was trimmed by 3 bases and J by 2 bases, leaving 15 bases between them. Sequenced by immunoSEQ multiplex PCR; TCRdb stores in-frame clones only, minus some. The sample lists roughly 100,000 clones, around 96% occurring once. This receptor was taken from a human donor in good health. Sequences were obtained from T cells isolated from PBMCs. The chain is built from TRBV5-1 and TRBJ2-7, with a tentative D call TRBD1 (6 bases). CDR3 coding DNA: TGCGCCAGCAGCTCAGCCGGACAGATCACCTACGAGCAGTACTTC. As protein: CASSSAGQITYEQYF.